This TCR beta chain was recorded in a study of beta chain features in type 1 diabetes. General study findings and limits: More deletions and fewer insertions at VDJ junctions were found in patients with type 1 diabetes. Shortening of TCRB CDR3s, moderate but significant, appeared in all four CD4+ subsets of Type 1 diabetes patients.

Via the markers CD45RO/CCR7/CD25/CD127/CD95/CD27, stem cell-like memory, regulatory, central memory and naive CD4+ cells were sorted. As concerns this clone: Antigen: not known.

CDR1 and CDR2 from the germline V gene are SGHRS and YFSETQ. V gave up 7 bases and J gave up 4 bases, with 20 bases separating them. This CDR3 has 15 amino acids. cDNA synthesis used the whole RNA isolate, giving expressed TCRB sequences. Data came from immunoSEQ multiplex PCR; TCRdb stores just in-frame clones and leaves some out. The repertoire holds more than 100,000 clones, with around 8.8% as singletons. The chain uses TRBV5-1 and TRBJ2-5; possibly TRBD2 for D (7 bases). This clonotype originated in a man aged 25-45 years with type 1 diabetes. What was sequenced was central memory CD4+ T cells from blood. CDR3 sequence: CASHPRPGGGETQYF. CDR3 bases: TGCGCCAGCCATCCCCGACCGGGGGGCGGAGAGACCCAGTACTTC.